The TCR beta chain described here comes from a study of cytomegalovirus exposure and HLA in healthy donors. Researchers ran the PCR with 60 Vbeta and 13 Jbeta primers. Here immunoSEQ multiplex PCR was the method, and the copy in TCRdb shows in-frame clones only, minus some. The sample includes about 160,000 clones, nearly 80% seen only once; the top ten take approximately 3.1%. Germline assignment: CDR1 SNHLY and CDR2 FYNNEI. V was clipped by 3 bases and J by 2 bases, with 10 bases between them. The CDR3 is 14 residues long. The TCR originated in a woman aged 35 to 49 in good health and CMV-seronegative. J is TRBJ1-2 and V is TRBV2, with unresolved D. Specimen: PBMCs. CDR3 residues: CASSDFQVNYGYTF. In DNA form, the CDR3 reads TGTGCCAGCAGTGATTTTCAGGTGAACTATGGCTACACCTTC.